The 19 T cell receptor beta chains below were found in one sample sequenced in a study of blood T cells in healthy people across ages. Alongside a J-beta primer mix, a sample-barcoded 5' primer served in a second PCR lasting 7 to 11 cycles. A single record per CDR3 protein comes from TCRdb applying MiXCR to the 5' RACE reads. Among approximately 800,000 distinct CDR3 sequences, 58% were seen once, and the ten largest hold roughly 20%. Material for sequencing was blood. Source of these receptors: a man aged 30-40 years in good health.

The CDR3 coding sequence is TGTGCCAGCAGTTTAGACCCTAGCGGGAGGACCGGGGAGCTGTTTTTT. The encoded protein is CASSLDPSGRTGELFF. This chain joins TRBV12-3 or TRBV12-4 and TRBJ2-2, with 11 bases matching TRBD2. The length of the CDR3 is 16 residues. Germline trimming cut 1 base from V and 5 bases from J; bases unmatched to any gene: 3.

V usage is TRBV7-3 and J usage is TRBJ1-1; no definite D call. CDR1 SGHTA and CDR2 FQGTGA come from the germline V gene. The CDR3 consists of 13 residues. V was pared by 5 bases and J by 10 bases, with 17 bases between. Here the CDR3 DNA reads TGTGCCAGCAGCCCCTATGTAACAGAGTCAGCTTTCTTT. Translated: CASSPYVTESAFF.

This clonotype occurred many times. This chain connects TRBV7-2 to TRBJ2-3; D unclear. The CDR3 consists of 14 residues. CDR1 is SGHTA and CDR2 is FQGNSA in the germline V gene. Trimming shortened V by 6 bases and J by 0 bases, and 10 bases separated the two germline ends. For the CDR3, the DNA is TGTGCCAGCAGTTTGGGCCCCAGCACAGATACGCAGTATTTT. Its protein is CASSLGPSTDTQYF.

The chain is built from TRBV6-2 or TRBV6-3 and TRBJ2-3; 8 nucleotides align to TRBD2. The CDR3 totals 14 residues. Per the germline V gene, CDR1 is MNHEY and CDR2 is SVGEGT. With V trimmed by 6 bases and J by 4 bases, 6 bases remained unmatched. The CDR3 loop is CASRVAGLADTQYF. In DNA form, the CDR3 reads TGTGCCAGCAGGGTAGCGGGATTGGCAGATACGCAGTATTTT.

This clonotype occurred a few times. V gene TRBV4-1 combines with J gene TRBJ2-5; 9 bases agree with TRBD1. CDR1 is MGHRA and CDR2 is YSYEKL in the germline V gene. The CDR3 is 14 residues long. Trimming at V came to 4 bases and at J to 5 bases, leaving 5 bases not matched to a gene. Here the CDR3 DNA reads TGCGCCAGCAGCCTAGACAGGGGGGCGGAGACCCAGTACTTC. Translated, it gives CASSLDRGAETQYF.

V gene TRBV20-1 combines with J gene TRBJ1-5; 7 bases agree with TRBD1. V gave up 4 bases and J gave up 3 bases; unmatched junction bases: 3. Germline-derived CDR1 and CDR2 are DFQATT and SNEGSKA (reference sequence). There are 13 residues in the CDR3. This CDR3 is CSAIDRVNQPQHF. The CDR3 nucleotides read TGCAGTGCTATTGACAGGGTCAATCAGCCCCAGCATTTT.

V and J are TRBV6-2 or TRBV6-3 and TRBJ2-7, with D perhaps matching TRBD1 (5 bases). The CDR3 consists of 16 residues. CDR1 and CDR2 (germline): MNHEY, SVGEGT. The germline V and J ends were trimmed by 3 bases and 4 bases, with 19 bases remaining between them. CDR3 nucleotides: TGTGCCAGCAGTTATAGGGGAACCGGCTTCAAATACGAGCAGTACTTC. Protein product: CASSYRGTGFKYEQYF.

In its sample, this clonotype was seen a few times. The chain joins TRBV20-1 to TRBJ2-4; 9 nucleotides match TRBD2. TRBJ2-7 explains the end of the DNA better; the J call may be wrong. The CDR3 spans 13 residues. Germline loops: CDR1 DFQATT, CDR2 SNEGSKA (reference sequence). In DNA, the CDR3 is TGCAGTGTCCCGCGGACTAGCGACTACGAGCAGTACTTC. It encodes CSVPRTSDYEQYF.

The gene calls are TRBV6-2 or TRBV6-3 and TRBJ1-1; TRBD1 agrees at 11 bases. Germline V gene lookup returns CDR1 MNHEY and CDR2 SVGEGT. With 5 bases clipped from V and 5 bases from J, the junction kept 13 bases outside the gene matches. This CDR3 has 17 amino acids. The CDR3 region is CASSLRWTGGSPTEAFF. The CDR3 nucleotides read TGTGCCAGCAGTCTAAGATGGACAGGGGGCTCACCGACTGAAGCTTTCTTT.

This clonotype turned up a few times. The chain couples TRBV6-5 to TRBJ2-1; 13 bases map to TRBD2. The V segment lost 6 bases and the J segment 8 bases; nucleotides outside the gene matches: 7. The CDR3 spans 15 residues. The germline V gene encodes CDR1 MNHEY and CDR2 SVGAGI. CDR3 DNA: TGTGCCAGCAGGAGGACTAGCGGGAGTAGGGATGAGCAGTTCTTC. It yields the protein CASRRTSGSRDEQFF.

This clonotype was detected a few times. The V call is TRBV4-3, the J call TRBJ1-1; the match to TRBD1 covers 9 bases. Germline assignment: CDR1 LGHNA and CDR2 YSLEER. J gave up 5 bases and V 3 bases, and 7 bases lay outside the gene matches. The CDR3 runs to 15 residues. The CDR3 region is CASSQDYRGRTEAFF. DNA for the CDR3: TGCGCCAGCAGCCAGGACTACAGGGGGCGGACTGAAGCTTTCTTT.

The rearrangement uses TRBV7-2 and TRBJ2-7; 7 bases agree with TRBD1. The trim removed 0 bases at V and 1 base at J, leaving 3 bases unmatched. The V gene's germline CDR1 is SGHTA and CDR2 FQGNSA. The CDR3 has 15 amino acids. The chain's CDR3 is CASSLAGQASYEQYF. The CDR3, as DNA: TGTGCCAGCAGCTTAGCCGGACAGGCATCCTACGAGCAGTACTTC.

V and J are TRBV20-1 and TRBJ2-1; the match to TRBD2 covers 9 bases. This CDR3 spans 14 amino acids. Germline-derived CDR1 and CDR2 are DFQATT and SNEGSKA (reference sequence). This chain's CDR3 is CTNLAGSSYNEQFF. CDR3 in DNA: TGCACAAACCTAGCGGGGAGCTCCTACAATGAGCAGTTCTTC.

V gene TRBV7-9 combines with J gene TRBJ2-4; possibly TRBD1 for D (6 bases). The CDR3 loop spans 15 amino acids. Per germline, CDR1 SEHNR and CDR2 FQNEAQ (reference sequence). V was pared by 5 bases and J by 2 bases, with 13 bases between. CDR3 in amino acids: CASSGSGVSKNIQYF. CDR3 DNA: TGTGCCAGCAGCGGGTCAGGGGTGTCCAAAAACATTCAGTACTTC.

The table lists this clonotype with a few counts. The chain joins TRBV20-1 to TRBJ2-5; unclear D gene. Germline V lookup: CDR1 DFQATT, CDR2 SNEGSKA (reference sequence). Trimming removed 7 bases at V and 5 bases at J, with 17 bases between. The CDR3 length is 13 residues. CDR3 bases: TGCAGTGGGAGCCCCAACGCGCGGGAGACCCAGTACTTC. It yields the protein CSGSPNARETQYF.

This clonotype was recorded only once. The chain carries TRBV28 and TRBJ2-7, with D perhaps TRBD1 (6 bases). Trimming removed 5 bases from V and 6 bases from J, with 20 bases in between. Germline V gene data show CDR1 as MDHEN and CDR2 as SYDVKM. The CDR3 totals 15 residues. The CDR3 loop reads CASSSPTGIQREQYF. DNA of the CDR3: TGTGCCAGCAGTAGTCCTACAGGGATCCAGCGCGAGCAGTACTTC.

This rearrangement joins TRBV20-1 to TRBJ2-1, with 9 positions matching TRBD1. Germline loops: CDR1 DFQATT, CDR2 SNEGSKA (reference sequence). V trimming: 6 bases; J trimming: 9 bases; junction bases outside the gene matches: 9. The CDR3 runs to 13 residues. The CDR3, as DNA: TGCAGTGCCGCGGACAGGGGAGGGGGTGAGCAGTTCTTC. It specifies CSAADRGGGEQFF.

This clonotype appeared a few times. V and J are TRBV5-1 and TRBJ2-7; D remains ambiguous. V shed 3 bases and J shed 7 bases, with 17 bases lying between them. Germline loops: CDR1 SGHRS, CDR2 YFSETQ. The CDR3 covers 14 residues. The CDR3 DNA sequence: TGCGCCAGCAGCTCGACGGGCGTGATGGATGAGCAGTACTTC. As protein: CASSSTGVMDEQYF.

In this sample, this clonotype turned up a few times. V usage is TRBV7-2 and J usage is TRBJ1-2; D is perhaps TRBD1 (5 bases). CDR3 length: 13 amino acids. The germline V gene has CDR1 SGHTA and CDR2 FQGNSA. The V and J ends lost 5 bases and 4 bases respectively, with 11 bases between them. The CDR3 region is CASSRLDSYGYTF. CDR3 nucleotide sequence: TGTGCCAGCAGCAGACTCGACAGCTATGGCTACACCTTC.